This section outlines one T cell receptor (beta chain) sequence together with its context. Its binding antigen is unknown. Base qualities were left out, and no much larger clone turns up one base away. This record belongs to a study of T cell changes during pregnancy in multiple sclerosis (dated by TCRdb to between 2018 and 2021). Background on the whole study: In women with multiple sclerosis, the researchers looked at how the T cell repertoire shifted as pregnancy progressed.

The library was obtained by the immunoSEQ multiplex PCR assay. What TCRdb holds here is the immuneACCESS table cut down to in-frame rearrangements. Part of the clones is not present; checked against another copy, under half of the missing clones reflect an unresolved V gene, and the others are unexplained. Here the sample has around 70,000 clones; 80% to 95% occur a single time. The ten largest clones add up to approximately 1.8% of the sample. V sheds 1 base and J sheds 1 base, leaving 10 bases between their ends. The CDR1 and CDR2 encoded by the germline V gene (reference sequence) are SGHNT and YYREEE. The CDR3, cysteine through phenylalanine, is 15 amino acids long. Only the CDR3 region is kept as DNA, spanning 45 bases read in frame from base 1.

This receptor was taken from a female donor in good health, enrolled as a control in a pregnancy study. The source material was peripheral blood, sampled in the first trimester of pregnancy. This sequence uses TRBV5-4 and TRBJ2-3; no D gene call is confident. The CDR3: CASSLNLAGTDTQYF. The nucleotide sequence reads as follows: TGTGCCAGCAGCTTGAATTTGGCGGGCACAGATACGCAGTATTTT.